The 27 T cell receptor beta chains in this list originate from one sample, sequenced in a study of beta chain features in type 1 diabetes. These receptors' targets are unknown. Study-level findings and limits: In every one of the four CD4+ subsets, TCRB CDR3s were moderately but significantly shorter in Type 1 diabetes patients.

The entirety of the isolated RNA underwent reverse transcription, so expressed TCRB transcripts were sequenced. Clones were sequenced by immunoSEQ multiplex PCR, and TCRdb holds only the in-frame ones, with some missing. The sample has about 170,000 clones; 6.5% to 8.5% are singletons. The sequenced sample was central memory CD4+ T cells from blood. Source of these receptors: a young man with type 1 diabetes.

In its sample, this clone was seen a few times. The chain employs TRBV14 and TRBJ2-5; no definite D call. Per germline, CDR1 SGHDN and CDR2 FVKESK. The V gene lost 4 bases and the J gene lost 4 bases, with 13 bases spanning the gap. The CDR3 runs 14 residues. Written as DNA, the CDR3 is TGTGCCAGCAGCCCCGGGTCCGGTAGAGAGACCCAGTACTTC. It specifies CASSPGSGRETQYF. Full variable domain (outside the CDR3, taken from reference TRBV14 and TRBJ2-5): EAGVTQFPSHSVIEKGQTVTLRCDPISGHDNLYWYRRVMGKEIKFLLHFVKESKQDESGMPNNRFLAERTGGTYSTLKVQPAELEDSGVYFCASSPGSGRETQYFGPGTRLLVL.

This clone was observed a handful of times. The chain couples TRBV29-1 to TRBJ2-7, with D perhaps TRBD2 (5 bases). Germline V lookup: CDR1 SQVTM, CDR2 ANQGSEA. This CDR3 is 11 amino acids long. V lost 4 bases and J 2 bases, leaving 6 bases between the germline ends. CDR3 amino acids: CSVGLPYEQYF. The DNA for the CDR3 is TGCAGCGTTGGACTACCCTACGAGCAGTACTTC.

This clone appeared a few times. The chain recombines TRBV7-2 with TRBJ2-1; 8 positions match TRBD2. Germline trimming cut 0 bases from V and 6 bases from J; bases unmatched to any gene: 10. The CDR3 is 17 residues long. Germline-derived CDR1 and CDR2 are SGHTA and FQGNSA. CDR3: CASSLAQRGGQGNEQFF. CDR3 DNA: TGTGCCAGCAGCTTAGCCCAACGGGGGGGCCAAGGCAATGAGCAGTTCTTC.

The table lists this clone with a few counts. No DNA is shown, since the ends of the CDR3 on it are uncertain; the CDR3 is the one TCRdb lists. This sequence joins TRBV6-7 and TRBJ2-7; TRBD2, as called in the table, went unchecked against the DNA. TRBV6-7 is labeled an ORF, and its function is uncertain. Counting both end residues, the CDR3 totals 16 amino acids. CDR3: CASSYDFGPGTNEQYF.

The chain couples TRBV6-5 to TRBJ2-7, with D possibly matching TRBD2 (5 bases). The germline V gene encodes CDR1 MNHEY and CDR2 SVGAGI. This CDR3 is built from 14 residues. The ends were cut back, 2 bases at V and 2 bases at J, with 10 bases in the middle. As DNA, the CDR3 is TGTGCCAGCAGTTACGGAGGACGGACCTACGAGCAGTACTTC. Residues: CASSYGGRTYEQYF.

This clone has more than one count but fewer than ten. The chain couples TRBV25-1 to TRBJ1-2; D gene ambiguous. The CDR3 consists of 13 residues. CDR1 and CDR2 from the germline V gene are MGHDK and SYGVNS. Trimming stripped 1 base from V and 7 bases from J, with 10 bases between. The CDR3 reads CASSEFQAGGYTF. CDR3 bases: TGTGCCAGCAGTGAATTCCAAGCTGGTGGCTACACCTTC.

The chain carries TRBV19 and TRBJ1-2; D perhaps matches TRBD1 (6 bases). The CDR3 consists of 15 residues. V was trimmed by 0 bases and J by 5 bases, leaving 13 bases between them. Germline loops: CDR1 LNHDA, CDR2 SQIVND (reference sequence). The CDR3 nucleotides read TGTGCCAGTAGTATAGATGGACAGACGACTTATGGCTACACCTTC. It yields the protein CASSIDGQTTYGYTF. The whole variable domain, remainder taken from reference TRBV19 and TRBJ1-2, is DGGITQSPKYLFRKEGQNVTLSCEQNLNHDAMYWYRQDPGQGLRLIYYSQIVNDFQKGDIAEGYSVSREKKESFPLTVTSAQKNPTAFYLCASSIDGQTTYGYTFGSGTRLTVV.

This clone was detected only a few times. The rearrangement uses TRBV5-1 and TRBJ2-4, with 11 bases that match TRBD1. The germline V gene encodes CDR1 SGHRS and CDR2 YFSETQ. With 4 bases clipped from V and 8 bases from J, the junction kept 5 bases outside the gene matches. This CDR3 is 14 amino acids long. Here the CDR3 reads CASSPGQGADIQYF. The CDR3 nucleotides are TGCGCCAGCAGCCCTGGACAGGGGGCAGACATTCAGTACTTC.

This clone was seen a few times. The CDR3, as DNA: TGTGCCAGCTCACCACCCGGACTAGCGGGGGCCTACGAGCAGTACTTC. Translating gives CASSPPGLAGAYEQYF. The V gene is TRBV18, the J gene TRBJ2-7; 13 bases fit TRBD2. The CDR3 loop spans 16 amino acids. The germline V gene encodes CDR1 KGHSH and CDR2 LQKENI. J gave up 2 bases and V 0 bases, and 1 base lay outside the gene matches.

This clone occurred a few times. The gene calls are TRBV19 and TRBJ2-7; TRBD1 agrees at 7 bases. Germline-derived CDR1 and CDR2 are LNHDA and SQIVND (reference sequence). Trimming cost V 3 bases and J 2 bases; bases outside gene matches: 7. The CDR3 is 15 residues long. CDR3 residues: CASSIQPGTAYEQYF. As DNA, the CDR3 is TGTGCCAGTAGTATCCAACCGGGGACAGCCTACGAGCAGTACTTC.

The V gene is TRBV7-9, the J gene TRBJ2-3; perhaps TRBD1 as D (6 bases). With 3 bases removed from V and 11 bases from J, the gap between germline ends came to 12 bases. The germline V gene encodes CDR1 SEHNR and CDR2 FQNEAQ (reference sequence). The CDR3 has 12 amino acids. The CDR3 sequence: CASSLEDRLQYF. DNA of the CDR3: TGTGCCAGCAGCTTGGAAGACAGGCTGCAGTATTTT.

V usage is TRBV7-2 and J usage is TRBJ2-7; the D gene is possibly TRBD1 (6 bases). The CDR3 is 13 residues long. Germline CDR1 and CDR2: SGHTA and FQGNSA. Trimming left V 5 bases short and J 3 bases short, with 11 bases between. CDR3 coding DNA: TGTGCCAGCAGCCACGGACAGATCTACGAGCAGTACTTC. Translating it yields CASSHGQIYEQYF. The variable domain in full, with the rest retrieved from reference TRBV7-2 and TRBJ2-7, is GAGVSQSPSNKVTEKGKDVELRCDPISGHTALYWYRQSLGQGLEFLIYFQGNSAPDKSGLPSDRFSAERTGGSVSTLTIQRTQQEDSAVYLCASSHGQIYEQYFGPGTRLTVT.

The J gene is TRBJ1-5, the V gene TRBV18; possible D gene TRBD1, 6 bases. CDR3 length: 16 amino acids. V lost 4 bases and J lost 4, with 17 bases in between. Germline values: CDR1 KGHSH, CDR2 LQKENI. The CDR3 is CASSLGSPGVNQPQHF. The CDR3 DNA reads TGTGCCAGCTCACTCGGATCGCCAGGGGTTAATCAGCCCCAGCATTTT.

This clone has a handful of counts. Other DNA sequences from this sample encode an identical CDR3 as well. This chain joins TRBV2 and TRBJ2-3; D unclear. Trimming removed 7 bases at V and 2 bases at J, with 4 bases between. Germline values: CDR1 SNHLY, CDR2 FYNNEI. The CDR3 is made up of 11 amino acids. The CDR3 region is CASTYTDTQYF. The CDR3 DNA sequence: TGTGCCAGCACTTACACAGATACGCAGTATTTT.

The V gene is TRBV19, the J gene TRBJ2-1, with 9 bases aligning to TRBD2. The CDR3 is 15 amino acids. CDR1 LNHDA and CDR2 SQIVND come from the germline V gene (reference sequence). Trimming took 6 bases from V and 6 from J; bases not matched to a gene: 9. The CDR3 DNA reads TGTGCCAGTAGCATGACCGGGACTAGCCGCAATGAGCAGTTCTTC. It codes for CASSMTGTSRNEQFF.

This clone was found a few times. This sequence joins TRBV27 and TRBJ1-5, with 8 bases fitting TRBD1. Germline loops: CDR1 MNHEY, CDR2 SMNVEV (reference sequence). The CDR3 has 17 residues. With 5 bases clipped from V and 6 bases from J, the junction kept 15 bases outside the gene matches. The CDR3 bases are TGTGCCAGCAGTCCGGTGGGTCGGCAGGGGGCCGGTCAGCCCCAGCATTTT. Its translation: CASSPVGRQGAGQPQHF.

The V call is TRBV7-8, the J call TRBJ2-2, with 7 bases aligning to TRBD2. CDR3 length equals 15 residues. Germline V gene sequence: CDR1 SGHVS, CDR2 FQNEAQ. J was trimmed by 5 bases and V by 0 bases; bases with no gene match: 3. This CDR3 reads CASSLAGGRTGELFF. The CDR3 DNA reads TGTGCCAGCAGCTTAGCGGGAGGGCGGACCGGGGAGCTGTTTTTT.

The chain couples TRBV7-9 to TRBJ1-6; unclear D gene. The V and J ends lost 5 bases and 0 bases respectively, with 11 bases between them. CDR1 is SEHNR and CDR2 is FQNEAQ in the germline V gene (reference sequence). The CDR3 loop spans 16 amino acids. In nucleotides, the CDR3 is TGTGCCAGCAGCAACCGAATGAGCTCCTATAATTCACCCCTCCACTTT. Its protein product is CASSNRMSSYNSPLHF.

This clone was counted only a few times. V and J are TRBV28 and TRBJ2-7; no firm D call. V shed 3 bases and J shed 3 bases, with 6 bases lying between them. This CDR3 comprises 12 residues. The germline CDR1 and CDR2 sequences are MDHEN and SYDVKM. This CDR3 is CASSFSNYEQYF. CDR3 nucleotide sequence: TGTGCCAGCAGTTTCTCTAACTACGAGCAGTACTTC.

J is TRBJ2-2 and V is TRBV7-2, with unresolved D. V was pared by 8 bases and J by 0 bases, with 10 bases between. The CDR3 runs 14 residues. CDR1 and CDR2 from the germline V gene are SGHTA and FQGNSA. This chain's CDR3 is CASYQNSNTGELFF. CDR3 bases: TGTGCCAGCTACCAGAATTCGAACACCGGGGAGCTGTTTTTT.

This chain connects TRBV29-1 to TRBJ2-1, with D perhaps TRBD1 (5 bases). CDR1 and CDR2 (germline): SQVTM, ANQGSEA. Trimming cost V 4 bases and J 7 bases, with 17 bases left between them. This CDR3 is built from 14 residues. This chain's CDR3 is CSVGKANSGNEQFF. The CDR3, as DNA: TGCAGCGTTGGGAAGGCTAACTCAGGGAATGAGCAGTTCTTC.

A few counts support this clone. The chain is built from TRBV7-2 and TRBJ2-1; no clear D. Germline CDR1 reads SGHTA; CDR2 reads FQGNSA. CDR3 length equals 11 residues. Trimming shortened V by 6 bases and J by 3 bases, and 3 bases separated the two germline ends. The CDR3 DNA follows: TGTGCCAGCAGTCGCTACAATGAGCAGTTCTTC. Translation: CASSRYNEQFF.

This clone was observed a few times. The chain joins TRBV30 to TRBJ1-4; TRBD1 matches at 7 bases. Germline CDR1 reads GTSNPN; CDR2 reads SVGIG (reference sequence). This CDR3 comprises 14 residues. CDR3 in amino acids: CAADRDRANEKLFF. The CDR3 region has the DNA TGTGCGGCTGACAGGGACCGGGCCAATGAAAAACTGTTTTTT.

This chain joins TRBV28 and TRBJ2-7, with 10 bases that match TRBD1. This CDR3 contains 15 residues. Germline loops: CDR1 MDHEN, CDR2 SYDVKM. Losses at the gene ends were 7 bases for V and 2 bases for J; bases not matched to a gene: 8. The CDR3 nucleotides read TGTGCCAGCACTCTTGCGGGACAGGGGACCTACGAGCAGTACTTC. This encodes CASTLAGQGTYEQYF. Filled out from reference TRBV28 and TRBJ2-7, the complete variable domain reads DVKVTQSSRYLVKRTGEKVFLECVQDMDHENMFWYRQDPGLGLRLIYFSYDVKMKEKGDIPEGYSVSREKKERFSLILESASTNQTSMYLCASTLAGQGTYEQYFGPGTRLTVT.

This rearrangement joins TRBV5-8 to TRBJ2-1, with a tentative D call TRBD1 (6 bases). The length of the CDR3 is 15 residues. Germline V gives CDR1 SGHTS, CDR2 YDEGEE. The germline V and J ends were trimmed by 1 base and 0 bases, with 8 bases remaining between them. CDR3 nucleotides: TGTGCCAGCAGCTTGACAGGGAGCTCCTACAATGAGCAGTTCTTC. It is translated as CASSLTGSSYNEQFF. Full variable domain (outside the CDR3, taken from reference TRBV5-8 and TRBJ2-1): EAGVTQSPTHLIKTRGQQATLRCSPISGHTSVYWYQQALGLGLQFLLWYDEGEERNRGNFPPRFSGRQFPNYSSELNVNALELEDSALYLCASSLTGSSYNEQFFGPGTRLTVL.

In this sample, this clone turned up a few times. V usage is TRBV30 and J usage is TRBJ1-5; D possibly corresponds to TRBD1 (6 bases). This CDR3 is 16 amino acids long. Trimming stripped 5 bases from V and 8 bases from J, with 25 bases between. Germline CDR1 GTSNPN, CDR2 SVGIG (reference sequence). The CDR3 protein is CAWGPRGGWDREPQHF. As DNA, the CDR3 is TGTGCCTGGGGCCCAAGGGGGGGCTGGGATAGGGAGCCCCAGCATTTT.

Written as DNA, the CDR3 is TGTGCCAGCAGCTTGATTTCGCGTGTGGAGCAGTACTTC. Its protein is CASSLISRVEQYF. V is TRBV5-4 and J is TRBJ2-7; no definite D call. CDR3 length: 13 amino acids. CDR1 SGHNT and CDR2 YYREEE come from the germline V gene (reference sequence). Trimming stripped 1 base from V and 7 bases from J, with 12 bases between. Supplemented by reference TRBV5-4 and TRBJ2-7, the full variable domain reads ETGVTQSPTHLIKTRGQQVTLRCSSQSGHNTVSWYQQALGQGPQFIFQYYREEENGRGNFPPRFSGLQFPNYSSELNVNALELDDSALYLCASSLISRVEQYFGPGTRLTVT.